These T cell receptor beta chains were read from a single sample in a study of regulatory and conventional T cells in RAG deficiency. The assay was immunoSEQ multiplex PCR, and TCRdb's table has in-frame clones only and misses some. The table has over 8,500 clones, more than 70% seen once; the top ten hold 1.3%. The same sample was also studied in work on regulatory T cells.

The specimen was Tregs sorted from blood. These receptors all come from a human donor in good health. Each CDR3 is given with its conserved first and last residue. The D gene is left open where the match is weak. Some rows mark clone size as missing; the rest say once, few, many or name a class of expanded clone.

v_gene	d_gene	abundance	j_gene	CDR3aa	CDR3nt
TRBV18	NA	few	TRBJ1-4	CASSPQQDVANEKLFF	TGTGCCAGCTCACCACAACAAGACGTGGCAAATGAAAAACTGTTTTTT
TRBV6-5	TRBD1	NA	TRBJ1-2	CASSGGQGTNGYTF	TGTGCCAGCAGTGGGGGACAGGGAACGAATGGCTACACCTTC
TRBV5-6	TRBD1	NA	TRBJ1-1	CASSPQGANTEAFF	TGTGCCAGCAGCCCACAGGGGGCGAACACTGAAGCTTTCTTT
TRBV19	NA	once	TRBJ1-5	CASSMNDNQPQHF	TGTGCCAGTAGTATGAATGACAATCAGCCCCAGCATTTT
TRBV18	TRBD1	NA	TRBJ2-2	CASSPRQGSTGELFF	TGTGCCAGCTCACCAAGACAGGGGTCGACCGGGGAGCTGTTTTTT
TRBV4-2	NA	NA	TRBJ1-5	CASSQGHPGVGQPQHF	TGTGCCAGCAGCCAAGGCCACCCTGGGGTCGGTCAGCCCCAGCATTTT
TRBV4-2	NA	once	TRBJ2-3	CASSQDPGSTVADTQYF	TGTGCCAGCAGCCAAGATCCGGGCTCTACGGTGGCAGATACGCAGTATTTT
TRBV7-2	TRBD2	NA	TRBJ2-1	CASSWTSENEQFF	TGTGCCAGCAGTTGGACTAGTGAAAATGAGCAGTTCTTC
TRBV6-9	TRBD1	once	TRBJ2-7	CASTTGAVDGYEQYF	TGTGCCAGCACCACAGGGGCTGTAGATGGCTACGAGCAGTACTTC
TRBV28	TRBD2	NA	TRBJ2-5	CASNAIGTSGAKETQYF	TGTGCCAGCAACGCTATCGGGACTAGCGGGGCCAAAGAGACCCAGTACTTC
TRBV11-3	TRBD2	once	TRBJ2-2	CASSFGLAGRELFF	TGTGCCAGCAGCTTTGGACTAGCGGGAAGGGAGCTGTTTTTT
TRBV14	NA	NA	TRBJ1-1	CASSQQVAGTEAFF	TGTGCCAGCAGCCAGCAGGTCGCGGGCACTGAAGCTTTCTTT
TRBV29-1	TRBD1	NA	TRBJ1-1	CSVDQGAPRNTEAFF	TGCAGCGTTGATCAGGGGGCGCCCCGAAACACTGAAGCTTTCTTT
TRBV18	NA	NA	TRBJ2-7	CASSPGVPRNEQYF	TGTGCCAGCTCACCGGGGGTCCCACGGAACGAGCAGTACTTC
TRBV5-1	NA	NA	TRBJ2-6	CASSYSNSGANVLTF	TGCGCCAGCAGCTACTCAAACTCTGGGGCCAACGTCCTGACTTTC
TRBV7-2	TRBD2	NA	TRBJ2-1	CASSLVGTSGGHEQFF	TGTGCCAGCAGCTTAGTTGGGACTAGCGGGGGGCATGAGCAGTTCTTC
TRBV28	NA	NA	TRBJ1-2	CASSLNSYGYTF	TGTGCCAGCAGTTTAAACAGTTATGGCTACACCTTC
TRBV12-5	TRBD1	NA	TRBJ2-3	CASGSGQGTTDTQYF	TGTGCTAGTGGTTCTGGACAGGGGACCACAGATACGCAGTATTTT
TRBV27	NA	NA	TRBJ2-2	CASSLSRGPNTGELFF	TGTGCCAGCAGTTTATCCCGGGGACCGAACACCGGGGAGCTGTTTTTT
TRBV6-6	NA	NA	TRBJ1-2	CASSYEAYGYTF	TGTGCCAGCAGTTACGAGGCCTATGGCTACACCTTC
TRBV11-3	NA	NA	TRBJ2-5	CASSLETSPGQVYF	TGTGCCAGCAGCTTGGAAACCTCCCCGGGACAAGTGTACTTC
TRBV30	NA	NA	TRBJ2-1	CAWSPLIGEQFF	TGTGCCTGGAGTCCCCTGATCGGGGAGCAGTTCTTC
TRBV9	NA	NA	TRBJ1-3	CASSPAGSWAGNTIYF	TGTGCCAGCAGCCCGGCAGGGTCCTGGGCGGGAAACACCATATATTTT
TRBV21-1	NA	once	TRBJ2-6	CASSQQMLQQSRANVLTF	TGTGCCAGCAGTCAGCAGATGCTACAACAAAGTCGGGCCAACGTCCTGACTTTC
TRBV12-5	NA	NA	TRBJ1-4	CASGLGRAAFNEKLFF	TGTGCTAGTGGTTTGGGCAGGGCGGCCTTCAATGAAAAACTGTTTTTT
TRBV15	NA	NA	TRBJ2-5	CATSWDSQGTQYF	TGTGCCACCAGCTGGGACTCCCAAGGGACCCAGTACTTC
TRBV6-1	TRBD1	NA	TRBJ1-2	CATADRYNYGYTF	TGTGCCACTGCGGACAGGTATAACTATGGCTACACCTTC
TRBV6-5	NA	NA	TRBJ2-3	CAQGGEGDTQYF	TGTGCCCAGGGGGGGGAAGGAGATACGCAGTATTTT
TRBV9	NA	NA	TRBJ2-1	CASSVANIGVDEQFF	TGTGCCAGCAGCGTAGCCAATATTGGGGTCGATGAGCAGTTCTTC
TRBV5-6	TRBD2	NA	TRBJ2-1	CASSFPDSRTSGVYNEQFF	TGTGCCAGCAGCTTCCCAGATTCACGGACTAGCGGGGTTTACAATGAGCAGTTCTTC
TRBV4-2	TRBD1	once	TRBJ1-1	CASSPNRGQVNTEAFF	TGTGCCAGCAGCCCCAACAGGGGGCAAGTGAACACTGAAGCTTTCTTT
TRBV9	NA	NA	TRBJ1-2	CASSGRDYTF	TGTGCCAGCTCCGGTAGAGACTACACCTTC
TRBV11-2	NA	NA	TRBJ1-1	CASRTLKSEAFF	TGTGCCAGCAGGACCCTAAAGAGTGAAGCTTTCTTT
TRBV5-4	NA	NA	TRBJ2-7	CASRLGGPGAPYEQYF	TGTGCCAGCAGGCTGGGCGGACCCGGGGCCCCCTACGAGCAGTACTTC
TRBV5-5	NA	NA	TRBJ1-5	CASSLVNNQPQHF	TGTGCCAGCAGCTTGGTCAACAATCAGCCCCAGCATTTT
TRBV29-1	NA	NA	TRBJ2-1	CSAAPRPHEQFF	TGCAGCGCTGCCCCCAGGCCCCATGAGCAGTTCTTC
TRBV28	NA	NA	TRBJ1-5	CASSSRLGGQPQHF	TGTGCCAGCAGTTCCCGTTTGGGGGGTCAGCCCCAGCATTTT
TRBV11-2	NA	NA	TRBJ2-7	CASSLGLWVTLDYEQYF	TGTGCCAGCAGCTTAGGACTCTGGGTAACCCTCGACTACGAGCAGTACTTC
TRBV19	NA	NA	TRBJ1-5	CASEGGGNQPQHF	TGTGCCTCAGAAGGGGGTGGGAATCAGCCCCAGCATTTT
TRBV19	NA	NA	TRBJ1-5	CASSLAGSSGNQPQHF	TGTGCCAGTAGTTTAGCAGGGAGTTCGGGCAATCAGCCCCAGCATTTT
TRBV7-9	NA	NA	TRBJ2-3	CASRGLDSTQYF	TGTGCCAGCAGGGGTCTGGATTCTACGCAGTATTTT
TRBV5-1	NA	NA	TRBJ2-6	CASKGQDSGANVLTF	TGCGCCAGCAAGGGACAAGACTCTGGGGCCAACGTCCTGACTTTC
TRBV9	NA	NA	TRBJ1-2	CASSGGGGAGYTF	TGTGCCAGCAGCGGCGGAGGGGGGGCCGGCTACACCTTC
TRBV11-2	TRBD1	NA	TRBJ1-2	CASSLVPTGFGGYTF	TGTGCCAGCAGCTTAGTCCCGACAGGGTTTGGTGGCTACACCTTC
TRBV9	NA	NA	TRBJ2-2	CASSVINTGELFF	TGTGCCAGCAGCGTAATCAACACCGGGGAGCTGTTTTTT
TRBV7-3	NA	NA	TRBJ1-1	CASSLFGGTEAFF	TGTGCCAGCAGCTTATTCGGGGGCACTGAAGCTTTCTTT
TRBV6-1	TRBD1	once	TRBJ1-2	CASSFGTGYGYTF	TGCGCCAGCAGCTTCGGGACAGGCTATGGCTACACCTTC
TRBV28	TRBD1	NA	TRBJ2-4	CASRPRGQGAGKNIQYF	TGTGCCAGCAGGCCAAGGGGACAGGGGGCAGGCAAAAACATTCAGTACTTC
TRBV2	TRBD1	NA	TRBJ1-5	CASSLSRTGDRPQHF	TGTGCCAGCAGTCTCTCCAGGACAGGGGATCGGCCCCAGCATTTT
TRBV18	NA	NA	TRBJ2-1	CASSTTAYNEQFF	TGTGCCAGCTCAACGACAGCGTACAATGAGCAGTTCTTC
TRBV7-2	NA	once	TRBJ2-7	CASSLGPSYEQYF	TGTGCCAGCAGCTTAGGTCCTTCCTACGAGCAGTACTTC
TRBV19	TRBD1	NA	TRBJ1-1	CASSWDRNTEAFF	TGTGCCAGTAGTTGGGACAGGAACACTGAAGCTTTCTTT
TRBV6-1	TRBD1	NA	TRBJ1-1	CASRSDRVGNTEAFF	TGTGCCAGCCGCTCCGACAGGGTGGGGAACACTGAAGCTTTCTTT
TRBV6-1	TRBD2	NA	TRBJ2-3	CASSRLAGVTDTQYF	TGTGCCAGCAGCCGACTAGCGGGGGTCACAGATACGCAGTATTTT
TRBV6-5	NA	NA	TRBJ1-5	CASTTANQNQPQHF	TGTGCCAGCACGACAGCGAACCAGAATCAGCCCCAGCATTTT
TRBV27	TRBD1	NA	TRBJ1-1	CASSPHGRDRTAPGAFF	TGTGCCAGCAGTCCCCACGGCAGGGACAGGACCGCGCCAGGAGCTTTCTTT
TRBV7-9	NA	NA	TRBJ2-6	CASSLRTETGANVLTF	TGTGCCAGCAGCCTCAGGACGGAGACTGGGGCCAACGTCCTGACTTTC
TRBV6-4	TRBD1	NA	TRBJ1-1	CASSSGGNTEAFF	TGTGCCAGCTCGTCAGGGGGCAACACTGAAGCTTTCTTT
TRBV5-5	NA	NA	TRBJ1-5	CASSLRANQPQHF	TGTGCCAGCAGCTTGAGGGCGAATCAGCCCCAGCATTTT